These T cell receptor beta chains were read from a single sample in a study of blood T cells in healthy people across ages. TCRdb used MiXCR to reprocess the 5' RACE reads, holding one entry per CDR3 protein. The sample has about 1,000,000 distinct CDR3 sequences; under 45% are singletons. Sequenced material: blood. These receptors came from a woman in her sixties or seventies in good health. The conserved cysteine and the conserved F or W are not part of the CDR3 here. D genes are given only for firm matches.

>TRBJ2-3|-|TRBV5-1
ASNLDSRATDTQY
>TRBJ1-4|-|TRBV25-1
ASRGGAREKLF
>TRBJ2-7|-|TRBV11-3
ASSLGRSSPYEQY
>TRBJ1-6|-|TRBV11-2
ASSLASKGPWPLH
>TRBJ1-5|-|TRBV24-1
ATRRTRIFNQPQH
>TRBJ1-5|-|TRBV19
ASSRRNRNNQPQH
>-|TRBD1|TRBV28
ASTAKTGGGVEQY
>-|-|TRBV2
VTTHNEQY
>TRBJ2-3|TRBD1|TRBV10-3
AISEQAGGNTQY
>TRBJ1-1|TRBD1|TRBV29-1
SVGGDRGLIAEAF
>TRBJ2-5|TRBD2|TRBV6-1
ASSEVLAGVGQETQY
>TRBJ2-7|TRBD2|TRBV20-1
SAPNRLAGGYEQY
>TRBJ2-5|-|TRBV5-4
ASSATGRSYNEQY